This entry concerns a single TCR beta chain. Its antigen is undetermined. These data are taken from a study of OX40 agonist ivuxolimab in advanced cancers. Overall study: Those enrolled were roughly 80% male, with a mean age of approximately 60 years and ages from 23 to 79. Overall study findings and caveats: On average, a greater number of expanded clones characterised CD8+ T cells relative to CD4+.

TCRdb keeps only in-frame clones here, not all; method: immunoSEQ multiplex PCR. This table holds 40,000 or so clones, roughly four fifths found once. The CDR3 length is 14 residues. The V and J ends lost 6 bases and 2 bases, in that order; junction bases with no gene match: 4. Germline loops: CDR1 MNHNY, CDR2 SVGAGI (reference sequence). The V gene is TRBV6-6, the J gene TRBJ2-7, with TRBD2 matching over 10 bases. This sequence originates from an adult with an advanced solid tumor such as melanoma, head and neck, liver or kidney cancer. The sample consisted of CD4+ or CD8+ T cells sorted from blood, taken in a trial of the OX40 agonist ivuxolimab. The CDR3 here is CASSGTSAAYEQYF. The CDR3 DNA follows: TGTGCCAGCAGCGGGACTAGCGCCGCCTACGAGCAGTACTTC.